The 15 T cell receptor beta chains given below trace back to one sample, sequenced in a study of cytomegalovirus exposure and HLA in healthy donors. This PCR relied on a set of 60 Vbeta primers and 13 Jbeta primers. The repertoire was sequenced with immunoSEQ multiplex PCR; TCRdb's copy has only in-frame clones and lacks some. This sample has approximately 150,000 clones; roughly four fifths occur once, and the top ten carry roughly 3.2%. The sample was PBMCs. The source of these receptors is a man younger than 35 in good health and CMV-seropositive.

This chain joins TRBV6-1 and TRBJ1-4; 10 nucleotides match TRBD1. Germline V gene lookup returns CDR1 MNHNS and CDR2 SASEGT. This CDR3 is 15 amino acids long. The trim removed 4 bases at V and 7 bases at J, leaving 6 bases unmatched. CDR3 DNA sequence: TGTGCCAGCAGTGCCCAGACAGGGGGCTTTGAAAAACTGTTTTTT. This sequence encodes CASSAQTGGFEKLFF.

The chain carries TRBV14 and TRBJ2-7; 9 bases line up with TRBD1. The CDR3 is 14 amino acids. V shed 4 bases and J 2 bases; nucleotides not matched to a gene: 3. CDR1 and CDR2 from the germline V gene are SGHDN and FVKESK. CDR3 protein: CASSPRTGAYEQYF. As DNA, the CDR3 is TGTGCCAGCAGCCCTAGGACAGGGGCCTACGAGCAGTACTTC.

The gene calls are TRBV11-2 and TRBJ2-3; TRBD1 aligns across 7 bases. Germline V CDR1 and CDR2: SGHAT, FQNNGV. The CDR3 contains 15 residues. The junction had 5 bases not matched to a gene; V was cut back by 5 bases and J by 0 bases. The CDR3 here is CASSPGQVSTDTQYF. In DNA, the CDR3 is TGTGCCAGCAGCCCCGGACAGGTTAGCACAGATACGCAGTATTTT. Combining the CDR3 with reference TRBV11-2 and TRBJ2-3 gives the whole variable domain EAGVAQSPRYKIIEKRQSVAFWCNPISGHATLYWYQQILGQGPKLLIQFQNNGVVDDSQLPKDRFSAERLKGVDSTLKIQPAKLEDSAVYLCASSPGQVSTDTQYFGPGTRLTVL.

This clone occurred a few times. The CDR3 sequence is CASSERGGRNSPLHF. CDR3 DNA sequence: TGTGCCAGCAGTGAACGGGGGGGCAGAAATTCACCCCTCCACTTT. The chain links TRBV6-1 to TRBJ1-6; a possible D gene is TRBD1 (6 bases). This CDR3 has 15 residues. CDR1 and CDR2 from the germline V gene are MNHNS and SASEGT. The V and J ends lost 2 bases and 7 bases respectively, with 12 bases between them.

This chain links TRBV27 with TRBJ2-7; 8 bases map to TRBD1. Germline V gene data show CDR1 as MNHEY and CDR2 as SMNVEV (reference sequence). Unmatched junction bases numbered 12, after V lost 5 bases and J lost 3 bases. CDR3 length: 16 amino acids. The CDR3 is CASSPNPPGGSYEQYF. As DNA, the CDR3 is TGTGCCAGCAGTCCCAATCCGCCAGGGGGCAGCTACGAGCAGTACTTC.

The chain uses TRBV6-6 and TRBJ1-5, with D tentatively TRBD1 (5 bases). Germline V gives CDR1 MNHNY, CDR2 SVGAGI (reference sequence). This CDR3 spans 16 amino acids. Between the trimmed V and J ends, which lost 5 bases and 2 bases, there was a span of 16 bases. The DNA for the CDR3 is TGTGCCAGCAGTAGAGGAAGGGGTGGCGGCAATCAGCCCCAGCATTTT. Translation gives CASSRGRGGGNQPQHF.

The rearrangement joins TRBV2 to TRBJ2-2; 9 bases map to TRBD2. The V segment lost 5 bases and the J segment 0 bases; nucleotides outside the gene matches: 1. Germline CDR1 SNHLY, CDR2 FYNNEI. The CDR3 extends over 15 amino acids. The CDR3 region is CASSSSGTNTGELFF. In DNA, the CDR3 is TGTGCCAGCAGTTCTAGCGGGACGAACACCGGGGAGCTGTTTTTT.

The rearrangement links TRBV28 to TRBJ2-7; 8 nucleotides line up with TRBD1. Germline V gives CDR1 MDHEN, CDR2 SYDVKM. The V segment lost 6 bases and the J segment 4 bases; nucleotides outside the gene matches: 8. This CDR3 is built from 14 residues. CDR3 protein: CASSQDRGGYEQYF. CDR3 nucleotides: TGTGCCAGCAGCCAAGACAGGGGCGGTTACGAGCAGTACTTC.

The V call is TRBV10-3, the J call TRBJ2-1, with D maybe TRBD2 (5 bases). Germline CDR1 and CDR2: ENHRY and SYGVKD. The CDR3 totals 14 residues. V was trimmed by 4 bases and J by 8 bases, leaving 15 bases between them. This chain's CDR3 is CAISVEPEGHEQFF. The CDR3 DNA sequence: TGTGCCATCAGTGTTGAACCCGAGGGCCATGAGCAGTTCTTC.

This rearrangement joins TRBV7-9 to TRBJ2-1; D ambiguous. Germline V CDR1 and CDR2: SEHNR, FQNEAQ (reference sequence). The CDR3 runs to 12 residues. Trimming pared 5 bases from V and 5 bases from J, leaving 7 bases between. DNA of the CDR3: TGTGCCAGCAGCAATCTTGACAATGAGCAGTTCTTC. This gives the protein CASSNLDNEQFF. Together with reference TRBV7-9 and TRBJ2-1, the CDR3 gives the full variable domain: DTGVSQNPRHKITKRGQNVTFRCDPISEHNRLYWYRQTLGQGPEFLTYFQNEAQLEKSRLLSDRFSAERPKGSFSTLEIQRTEQGDSAMYLCASSNLDNEQFFGPGTRLTVL.

This chain connects TRBV6-5 to TRBJ1-4; 8 bases line up with TRBD1. The germline CDR1 and CDR2 sequences are MNHEY and SVGAGI. CDR3 length: 15 amino acids. V gave up 1 base and J gave up 8 bases; unmatched junction bases: 6. The CDR3 DNA reads TGTGCCAGCAGTTACTTGGGCAGGGGGCGGGAAAAACTGTTTTTT. Encoded protein: CASSYLGRGREKLFF.

The genes are TRBV6-1 and TRBJ1-2; 7 positions agree with TRBD1. J was trimmed by 1 base and V by 4 bases; bases with no gene match: 12. Germline CDR1 and CDR2: MNHNS and SASEGT. The CDR3 contains 17 residues. In DNA, the CDR3 is TGTGCCAGCAGTGCCTTAGGAAGGACAGGACGTAACTATGGCTACACCTTC. Its translation is CASSALGRTGRNYGYTF.

This chain connects TRBV28 to TRBJ1-1; possible D gene TRBD1, 6 bases. V gave up 1 base and J gave up 10 bases, with 10 bases separating them. Per germline, CDR1 MDHEN and CDR2 SYDVKM. This CDR3 is built from 12 residues. CDR3 region: CASSLYRDVAFF. Written as DNA, the CDR3 is TGTGCCAGCAGTTTATACAGGGACGTAGCTTTCTTT. Variable domain in full (rest from reference TRBV28 and TRBJ1-1): DVKVTQSSRYLVKRTGEKVFLECVQDMDHENMFWYRQDPGLGLRLIYFSYDVKMKEKGDIPEGYSVSREKKERFSLILESASTNQTSMYLCASSLYRDVAFFGQGTRLTVV.

CDR3 nucleotides: TGTGCCAGCAGTTATTGGGACAGCCCCTCCTACAATGAGCAGTTCTTC. This sequence encodes CASSYWDSPSYNEQFF. The rearrangement uses TRBV27 and TRBJ2-1; 7 positions match TRBD1. Germline V gene lookup returns CDR1 MNHEY and CDR2 SMNVEV (reference sequence). The CDR3 sequence is 16 residues long. The junction had 6 bases not matched to a gene; V was cut back by 4 bases and J by 0 bases.

The rearrangement links TRBV28 to TRBJ1-1; a possible D gene is TRBD1 (5 bases). CDR1 is MDHEN and CDR2 is SYDVKM in the germline V gene. Trimming removed 3 bases at V and 0 bases at J, with 11 bases between. CDR3 length: 15 amino acids. CDR3 in amino acids: CASSFPGHLNTEAFF. In DNA form, the CDR3 reads TGTGCCAGCAGTTTCCCTGGACACTTGAACACTGAAGCTTTCTTT.